These 7 T cell receptor beta chains originate from one sample sequenced in a study of blood T cell repertoires in COVID-19. TCRdb's table, derived via immunoSEQ multiplex PCR, lists solely in-frame clones and lacks some. The data contain roughly 300,000 clones, around nine tenths of them seen just once; the ten biggest clones take up 1.5% to 2%. Sequencing used peripheral blood. These receptors all come from a woman younger than 45 with COVID-19, enrolled during active disease.

The V call is TRBV3-1 (or the pseudogene TRBV3-2), the J call TRBJ2-2; D is perhaps TRBD1 (6 bases). Germline CDR1 LGHDT, CDR2 YNNKEL (reference sequence). V was shortened by 3 bases and J by 10 bases, with 21 bases between the two germline ends. CDR3 length: 16 amino acids. The CDR3 loop is CASSHRLQGPAEELFF. In DNA form, the CDR3 reads TGTGCCAGCAGCCATCGCCTTCAGGGGCCGGCCGAGGAGCTGTTTTTT.

The chain has TRBV11-2 and TRBJ1-5, with D maybe TRBD1 (6 bases). Trimming stripped 1 base from V and 4 bases from J, with 11 bases between. Germline-derived CDR1 and CDR2 are SGHAT and FQNNGV. This CDR3 has 15 residues. This CDR3 is CASSLATGFNQPQHF. CDR3 nucleotide sequence: TGTGCCAGCAGCTTAGCGACAGGTTTTAATCAGCCCCAGCATTTT.

The rearrangement links TRBV28 to TRBJ2-2, with 7 bases matching TRBD1. The CDR3 runs 16 residues. Looked up from germline, CDR1 is MDHEN and CDR2 is SYDVKM. After removal of 3 bases from V and 7 bases from J, the junction contained 11 bases not matched to a gene. This CDR3 reads CASSFSGRGLGGELFF. The CDR3, as DNA: TGTGCCAGCAGTTTTTCAGGCAGGGGGTTAGGCGGGGAGCTGTTTTTT.

The chain links TRBV3-1 (or the pseudogene TRBV3-2) to TRBJ1-1, with D perhaps TRBD1 (5 bases). With 4 bases removed from V and 3 bases from J, the gap between germline ends came to 18 bases. There are 16 residues in the CDR3. Germline V gene sequence: CDR1 LGHDT, CDR2 YNNKEL (reference sequence). The CDR3 nucleotides are TGTGCCAGCAGCCCCGATTCTCGGACATGGGACACTGAAGCTTTCTTT. Protein product: CASSPDSRTWDTEAFF.

With regard to this clone: Other nucleotide sequences in the sample specify the same CDR3. This chain uses TRBV9 with TRBJ1-1, with D possibly matching TRBD1 (5 bases). CDR3 length equals 14 residues. Trimming took off 0 bases at V and 4 bases at J, with 10 bases between the two ends. Germline CDR1 reads SGDLS; CDR2 reads YYNGEE. CDR3 DNA: TGTGCCAGCAGCGTAGGGCAGGGTGGCACTGAAGCTTTCTTT. Residues: CASSVGQGGTEAFF.

The chain is built from TRBV2 and TRBJ2-1; possibly TRBD1 for D (5 bases). Germline CDR1 and CDR2: SNHLY and FYNNEI. Trimming cost V 9 bases and J 8 bases, with 17 bases left between them. The CDR3 runs 13 residues. The chain's CDR3 is CARKKGKSDEQFF. CDR3 nucleotides: TGTGCCAGGAAAAAGGGGAAGTCGGATGAGCAGTTCTTC.

CDR3 sequence reads: CASSLVGGNPFSGANVLTF. The CDR3 DNA reads TGTGCCAGCAGCTTAGTGGGGGGAAACCCCTTCTCTGGGGCCAACGTCCTGACTTTC. The rearrangement joins TRBV7-8 to TRBJ2-6; a possible D gene is TRBD2 (6 bases). The CDR3 is 19 residues long. Trimming removed 1 base from V and 0 bases from J, with 16 bases in between. Germline CDR1 reads SGHVS; CDR2 reads FQNEAQ. Variable domain in full (rest from reference TRBV7-8 and TRBJ2-6): GAGVSQSPRYKVAKRGQDVALRCDPISGHVSLFWYQQALGQGPEFLTYFQNEAQLDKSGLPSDRFFAERPEGSVSTLKIQRTQQEDSAVYLCASSLVGGNPFSGANVLTFGAGSRLTVL.